The subject of this entry is one T cell receptor beta chain. What it recognizes is unknown. From germline, CDR1 is SGHRS and CDR2 YFSETQ. The CDR3 has 15 residues. V trimming: 1 base; J trimming: 4 bases; junction bases outside the gene matches: 7. Unique molecular identifiers were built into the TCR beta cDNA libraries. TCRdb ran MiXCR on the PCR reads and lists one entry per CDR3 protein. The data show about 770,000 distinct CDR3 sequences, just over 45% seen once. The data derive from a study of post-analysis software for immune sequencing data. Study observations and caveats: Normalized Chao1 diversity in multiple sclerosis patients fell significantly below that of controls. The authors found that F measure strongly co-clustered same-batch samples. With TRBV5-6, TRBV5-1 and TRBV20-1 included, a handful of TRBV segments were more frequent in patients than in controls.

What was sequenced was blood. The clonotype was recovered from a girl between 5 and 17 years old with multiple sclerosis. This sequence joins TRBV5-1 and TRBJ2-7, with TRBD1 matching 8 bases. CDR3 bases: TGCGCCAGCAGCTTGAAGGCAGGGGGCGCGTACGAGCAGTACTTC. Translating it yields CASSLKAGGAYEQYF.